The clone carrying this T cell receptor beta chain was observed many times. Its antigen is undetermined. This record belongs to a study of T-cell reconstitution after alpha-beta-depleted transplantation in children. Points from the study as a whole: From surviving recipient T cells and thymic progenitors came the high day-60 TCRbeta diversity observed in some patients. Several hundred graft clones that had expanded were reportedly the source of alpha-beta T cells about two months after transplant.

CDR1 is SGHRS and CDR2 is YFSETQ in the germline V gene. CDR3 length: 15 amino acids. V lost 3 bases and J lost 5, with 17 bases in between. Unique molecular identifiers were incorporated when the TCRbeta library was constructed. Via MiXCR, TCRdb re-called the PCR reads, giving one row per CDR3 protein. The repertoire holds just over 950,000 distinct CDR3 sequences, with less than 30% as singletons. V is TRBV5-1 and J is TRBJ1-1, with D possibly TRBD1 on 6 matching bases. This sequence originates from a boy younger than two who had a stem cell transplant for SCID, so the T cells may come from the graft donor. This specimen was PBMCs, mostly from graft donor cells, taken 360 days after TCRalphabeta/CD19-depleted stem cell transplant. DNA of the CDR3: TGCGCCAGCAGCTCGGCCGGGACAAGAGGAACTGAAGCTTTCTTT. Its translation: CASSSAGTRGTEAFF.